Listed here are 2 T cell receptor beta chains from one sample, sequenced in a study of PD-1 blockade in classical Hodgkin lymphoma. The method was immunoSEQ multiplex PCR; TCRdb's version includes in-frame clones alone and lacks a portion of them. Among tens of thousands of clones listed, approximately 90% were seen once. The time point here: newly diagnosed, previously untreated cHL patient sample. Sequencing input: peripheral blood mononuclear cells (PBMCs). The source of these receptors is a human donor with classical Hodgkin lymphoma.

V and J are TRBV28 and TRBJ2-3; TRBD1 agrees at 10 bases. CDR3 length: 15 residues. V was clipped by 5 bases and J by 3 bases; unmatched bases: 5. Germline V gene data show CDR1 as MDHEN and CDR2 as SYDVKM. The CDR3 bases are TGTGCCAGCAGTCCCCCGGGACAGGGGACAGATACGCAGTATTTT. It codes for CASSPPGQGTDTQYF.

The chain employs TRBV7-2 and TRBJ2-1; 7 nucleotides line up with TRBD2. The V gene's germline CDR1 is SGHTA and CDR2 FQGNSA. Trimming cost V 1 base and J 5 bases; bases outside gene matches: 5. This CDR3 contains 15 residues. Written as DNA, the CDR3 is TGTGCCAGCAGCTTAGTTGGGGGGGAACACAATGAGCAGTTCTTC. It translates to CASSLVGGEHNEQFF.